This record concerns one T cell receptor beta chain sequence. This sample was taken from a study of T cell changes during pregnancy in multiple sclerosis. Assay: immunoSEQ multiplex PCR; the TCRdb copy retains only in-frame clones and omits some. Found here are over 50,000 clones, about 90% of them singletons; the top ten hold 1.3% to 1.5%. Germline V gene lookup returns CDR1 SGDLS and CDR2 YYNGEE. This CDR3 is 11 amino acids long. Trimming stripped 3 bases from V and 4 bases from J, with 4 bases between. The chain carries TRBV9 and TRBJ1-2; D remains ambiguous. Sequencing was performed on peripheral blood, taken in the third trimester of pregnancy. This clonotype was sampled from a female donor in good health, enrolled as a control in a pregnancy study. For the CDR3, the DNA is TGTGCCAGCAGCGCGGGCTATGGCTACACCTTC. Translated, it gives CASSAGYGYTF. The full variable domain, with the rest looked up from reference TRBV9 and TRBJ1-2, is DSGVTQTPKHLITATGQRVTLRCSPRSGDLSVYWYQQSLDQGLQFLIQYYNGEERAKGNILERFSAQQFPDLHSELNLSSLELGDSALYFCASSAGYGYTFGSGTRLTVV.